These 27 T cell receptor beta chains originate from one sample sequenced in a study of shared clonotypes between healthy human individuals. Selected positively for CCR7 and CD45RO-negative, naive CD8 cells excluded terminally differentiated effector memory CD45RA+ cells. Method: immunoSEQ multiplex PCR; TCRdb's copy keeps in-frame clones and lacks some. The sample holds under 1 million clones, over 90% seen once. The source material was naive CD8+ T cells sorted from blood. These receptor sequences come from a man aged 30 to 39 in good health.

This chain connects TRBV7-9 to TRBJ2-1, with 14 bases that match TRBD2. This CDR3 comprises 15 residues. Germline V gene sequence: CDR1 SEHNR, CDR2 FQNEAQ (reference sequence). Unmatched junction bases numbered 2, after V lost 4 bases and J lost 6 bases. In DNA, the CDR3 is TGTGCCAGCAGCTCGACTAGCGGGAGGGGCAATGAGCAGTTCTTC. This sequence encodes CASSSTSGRGNEQFF.

The chain carries TRBV7-8 and TRBJ2-1; D may be TRBD2 (6 bases). Germline V CDR1 and CDR2: SGHVS, FQNEAQ. This CDR3 has 15 residues. Trimming shortened V by 1 base and J by 3 bases, and 10 bases separated the two germline ends. CDR3 nucleotides: TGTGCCAGCAGCTTAGTTGCGGGATTCTACAATGAGCAGTTCTTC. Amino acid sequence: CASSLVAGFYNEQFF.

This clone occurred once. J is TRBJ2-6 and V is TRBV28, with D perhaps matching TRBD1 (5 bases). The V gene lost 10 bases and the J gene lost 0 bases, with 22 bases spanning the gap. The V gene's germline CDR1 is MDHEN and CDR2 SYDVKM. This CDR3 is built from 18 residues. The CDR3 loop reads CATNPPPQDDSGANVLTF. The CDR3, as DNA: TGTGCCACCAACCCACCCCCACAGGACGACTCTGGGGCCAACGTCCTGACTTTC.

This sequence joins TRBV7-7 and TRBJ2-2, with 10 bases matching TRBD2. The CDR3 covers 17 residues. After removal of 5 bases from V and 8 bases from J, the junction contained 14 bases not matched to a gene. The germline V gene encodes CDR1 SSHAT and CDR2 FNYEAQ (reference sequence). The CDR3 region has the DNA TGTGCCAGCAGCCAAAGGGGGGCTAGCGGGAGAACTGGGGAGCTGTTTTTT. This encodes CASSQRGASGRTGELFF.

V and J are TRBV7-9 and TRBJ2-6, with 7 nucleotides matching TRBD2. Germline-derived CDR1 and CDR2 are SEHNR and FQNEAQ (reference sequence). The CDR3 contains 18 residues. V lost 5 bases, J lost 0 bases, and 10 bases stayed unmatched. The CDR3 DNA sequence: TGTGCCAGCAGCGGGGGGGTCCCCTCACTCTCTGGGGCCAACGTCCTGACTTTC. This gives the protein CASSGGVPSLSGANVLTF.

This chain links TRBV30 with TRBJ2-7; TRBD2 aligns across 15 bases. In germline, CDR1 is GTSNPN, CDR2 SVGIG (reference sequence). This CDR3 is 23 amino acids long. V was clipped by 3 bases and J by 2 bases; unmatched bases: 26. The CDR3 nucleotides read TGTGCCTGGAGCCCCTTGGACGGCGTTAAACCGGGACTAGCGGGAGGCCATCCCTACGAGCAGTACTTC. It codes for CAWSPLDGVKPGLAGGHPYEQYF. Using reference TRBV30 and TRBJ2-7 for the parts outside the CDR3, the full variable domain is SQTIHQWPATLVQPVGSPLSLECTVEGTSNPNLYWYRQAAGRGLQLLFYSVGIGQISSEVPQNLSASRPQDRQFILSSKKLLLSDSGFYLCAWSPLDGVKPGLAGGHPYEQYFGPGTRLTVT.

This clone was observed once. The genes are TRBV9 and TRBJ1-1, with D unresolved. CDR3 length: 14 residues. V shed 0 bases and J shed 2 bases, with 8 bases lying between them. The germline V gene encodes CDR1 SGDLS and CDR2 YYNGEE. CDR3 protein: CASSVGDVNTEAFF. As DNA, the CDR3 is TGTGCCAGCAGCGTAGGGGATGTCAACACTGAAGCTTTCTTT.

The V and J genes are TRBV29-1 and TRBJ2-5, with TRBD1 matching over 7 bases. Germline-derived CDR1 and CDR2 are SQVTM and ANQGSEA. The CDR3 totals 15 residues. V shed 6 bases and J 2 bases; nucleotides not matched to a gene: 12. CDR3 sequence: CSVEGLGTAQETQYF. CDR3 nucleotide sequence: TGCAGCGTCGAGGGCCTTGGGACAGCTCAAGAGACCCAGTACTTC.

The V gene is TRBV30, the J gene TRBJ2-7; D may be TRBD2 (5 bases). From germline, CDR1 is GTSNPN and CDR2 SVGIG (reference sequence). Trimming cost V 0 bases and J 2 bases, with 8 bases left between them. This CDR3 region has 13 residues. Written as DNA, the CDR3 is TGTGCCTGGAGTGTGAACGGGGCCTACGAGCAGTACTTC. Translation: CAWSVNGAYEQYF.

The gene calls are TRBV28 and TRBJ1-5; 8 nucleotides agree with TRBD1. In germline, CDR1 is MDHEN, CDR2 SYDVKM. The CDR3 covers 18 residues. V lost 5 bases, J lost 0 bases, and 12 bases stayed unmatched. CDR3 sequence reads: CASSRIDRGPLSNQPQHF. The CDR3 coding sequence is TGTGCCAGCAGTCGCATAGACAGGGGTCCCCTTAGCAATCAGCCCCAGCATTTT.

The V and J genes are TRBV5-4 and TRBJ2-7; D is possibly TRBD1 or TRBD2 (5 bases each). V shed 0 bases and J shed 4 bases, with 17 bases lying between them. Germline lookup yields CDR1 SGHNT and CDR2 YYREEE (reference sequence). The CDR3 loop spans 16 amino acids. This CDR3 is CASSLEPGTGLYEQYF. CDR3 nucleotide sequence: TGTGCCAGCAGCTTGGAACCGGGGACGGGGCTTTACGAGCAGTACTTC.

This rearrangement joins TRBV7-6 to TRBJ2-7; 14 bases fit TRBD2. This CDR3 region has 15 residues. The germline V gene has CDR1 SGHVS and CDR2 FNYEAQ. After removal of 5 bases from V and 7 bases from J, the junction contained 7 bases not matched to a gene. CDR3 sequence: CASSPMGLAGVEQYF. In DNA, the CDR3 is TGTGCCAGCAGCCCCATGGGACTAGCGGGAGTTGAGCAGTACTTC.

This rearrangement joins TRBV7-3 to TRBJ1-1; D might be TRBD1 (5 bases). Germline assignment: CDR1 SGHTA and CDR2 FQGTGA. Trimming left V 8 bases short and J 2 bases short, with 15 bases between. CDR3 length: 14 amino acids. CDR3 loop: CASSKAGGNTEAFF. The CDR3 DNA sequence: TGTGCCAGCTCCAAGGCGGGGGGAAACACTGAAGCTTTCTTT.

V is TRBV4-2 and J is TRBJ2-2, with D uncertain. This CDR3 is built from 15 residues. Germline V gene data show CDR1 as LGHNA and CDR2 as YNFKEQ. The V end lost 8 bases, the J end lost 3 bases, and 16 bases lay between the germline ends. The CDR3 coding sequence is TGTGCCAGCGGTCGAGAAGCCGGATACACCGGGGAGCTGTTTTTT. This gives the protein CASGREAGYTGELFF.

Note on this clone: This sample includes further DNA sequences coding for the same CDR3. V gene TRBV9 combines with J gene TRBJ2-7, with TRBD1 matching 10 bases. CDR1 is SGDLS, CDR2 YYNGEE, per germline. The CDR3 totals 14 residues. V lost 0 bases to trimming and J lost 5 bases; unmatched junction nucleotides: 2. The CDR3 region has the DNA TGTGCCAGCAGCGTAGAGGGACAGGGGAACGAGCAGTACTTC. Residues: CASSVEGQGNEQYF.

The V gene is TRBV5-1, the J gene TRBJ2-7; D uncertain. The ends were cut back, 4 bases at V and 4 bases at J, with 12 bases in the middle. CDR1 and CDR2 from the germline V gene are SGHRS and YFSETQ. The CDR3 length is 13 residues. For the CDR3, the DNA is TGCGCCAGCAGCCCCGAGCCAGATTACGAGCAGTACTTC. Its translation is CASSPEPDYEQYF.

V is TRBV4-1 and J is TRBJ2-7; no clear D gene. The CDR3 has 13 residues. The germline gives CDR1 MGHRA, CDR2 YSYEKL. Trimming took 0 bases from V and 4 from J, leaving 7 bases between them. CDR3 coding DNA: TGCGCCAGCAGCCAAGAATGGGCGTACGAGCAGTACTTC. Translated, it gives CASSQEWAYEQYF.

This rearrangement joins TRBV29-1 to TRBJ2-7; 13 nucleotides align to TRBD2. Germline V gene data show CDR1 as SQVTM and CDR2 as ANQGSEA. There are 21 residues in the CDR3. The trim removed 0 bases at V and 2 bases at J, leaving 19 bases unmatched. The chain's CDR3 is CSVEDGTTSGTSGDFTYEQYF. CDR3 DNA: TGCAGCGTTGAAGATGGGACAACTTCCGGGACTAGCGGGGATTTTACCTACGAGCAGTACTTC.

The gene calls are TRBV27 and TRBJ2-3; D call uncertain. Germline-derived CDR1 and CDR2 are MNHEY and SMNVEV (reference sequence). V lost 2 bases and J lost 0, with 9 bases in between. This CDR3 has 15 residues. CDR3 sequence: CASSLGVASTDTQYF. The CDR3 DNA reads as TGTGCCAGCAGTTTAGGGGTAGCTAGCACAGATACGCAGTATTTT.

The V gene is TRBV28, the J gene TRBJ2-7, with 10 positions matching TRBD1. The CDR3 runs to 21 residues. V shed 3 bases, J shed 2 bases, and the junction held 22 bases outside the gene matches. Germline V gene data show CDR1 as MDHEN and CDR2 as SYDVKM. The chain's CDR3 is CASSLPIETDRGKSSTYEQYF. DNA of the CDR3: TGTGCCAGCAGTTTGCCGATCGAGACGGACAGGGGGAAGAGCAGTACCTACGAGCAGTACTTC.

This chain links TRBV30 with TRBJ2-2, with D uncertain. The germline V and J ends were trimmed by 3 bases and 6 bases, with 2 bases remaining between them. CDR3 length: 10 amino acids. CDR1 and CDR2 (germline): GTSNPN, SVGIG (reference sequence). The chain's CDR3 is CAWSAGELFF. CDR3 coding DNA: TGTGCCTGGAGCGCCGGGGAGCTGTTTTTT.

This clone has only a few counts. This sample includes further DNA sequences coding for the same CDR3. The chain has TRBV6-5 and TRBJ2-1, with TRBD2 matching 7 bases. Germline V gives CDR1 MNHEY, CDR2 SVGAGI. Trimming cost V 0 bases and J 0 bases; bases outside gene matches: 2. This CDR3 spans 16 amino acids. This CDR3 reads CASSYSGGSSYNEQFF. As DNA, the CDR3 is TGTGCCAGCAGTTACTCGGGCGGGAGCTCCTACAATGAGCAGTTCTTC.

The chain links TRBV27 to TRBJ2-7, with D perhaps TRBD2 (6 bases). The CDR3 has 14 residues. Trimming removed 6 bases at V and 3 bases at J, with 15 bases between. The germline V gene encodes CDR1 MNHEY and CDR2 SMNVEV (reference sequence). CDR3 loop: CASRPTGGLYEQYF. The DNA of the CDR3 is TGTGCCAGCAGACCGACCGGGGGACTCTACGAGCAGTACTTC.

V is TRBV5-1 and J is TRBJ2-7; perhaps TRBD2 as D (5 bases). V was cut by 2 bases and J by 0 bases, with 12 bases left in between. Per the germline V gene, CDR1 is SGHRS and CDR2 is YFSETQ. This CDR3 spans 15 amino acids. CDR3 amino acids: CASSLFGGHSYEQYF. The CDR3 bases are TGCGCCAGCAGCTTATTTGGAGGTCACTCCTACGAGCAGTACTTC. The full variable domain, completed using reference TRBV5-1 and TRBJ2-7, is KAGVTQTPRYLIKTRGQQVTLSCSPISGHRSVSWYQQTPGQGLQFLFEYFSETQRNKGNFPGRFSGRQFSNSRSEMNVSTLELGDSALYLCASSLFGGHSYEQYFGPGTRLTVT.

This clone was counted between two and nine times. J is TRBJ1-2 and V is TRBV6-5, with D tentatively TRBD1 (5 bases). The ends were cut back, 6 bases at V and 3 bases at J, with 11 bases in the middle. The CDR3 runs 13 residues. The germline gives CDR1 MNHEY, CDR2 SVGAGI. The CDR3 sequence is CASRSGIHYGYTF. Here the CDR3 DNA reads TGTGCCAGCAGGTCAGGGATTCACTATGGCTACACCTTC.

This clone is a singleton in its sample. This chain connects TRBV21-1 to TRBJ2-1; whether TRBD2, the table's D call, matches the DNA was not checked. TRBV21-1 is a recognized pseudogene. This CDR3 is built from 16 residues. Here the CDR3 DNA reads TGTGCCAGCAGCAAAGTCCGCAAACTAGCTCACAATGAGCAGTTCTTC. It encodes CASSKVRKLAHNEQFF.

Many counts were recorded for this clone. V usage is TRBV19 and J usage is TRBJ2-1; 7 bases line up with TRBD1. The V segment lost 6 bases and the J segment 7 bases; nucleotides outside the gene matches: 3. This CDR3 is 12 amino acids long. Germline CDR1 is LNHDA and CDR2 is SQIVND (reference sequence). The CDR3: CASRTGENEQFF. The CDR3 DNA reads as TGTGCCAGTAGAACAGGGGAGAATGAGCAGTTCTTC.